This TCR beta chain is drawn from a study of cytomegalovirus exposure and HLA in healthy donors. The CDR3 runs to 14 residues. Germline loops: CDR1 MDHEN, CDR2 SYDVKM. V was pared by 5 bases and J by 4 bases, with 13 bases between. PCR primers comprised 60 Vbeta and 13 Jbeta primers. Profiling relied on immunoSEQ multiplex PCR, and the TCRdb table lists in-frame clones only, not all of them. Among 200,000 to 250,000 clones listed, about 85% were seen once. The chain uses TRBV28 and TRBJ2-3; D unresolved. This TCR derives from a girl aged 2-10 years in good health and CMV-seronegative. The sequenced sample was PBMCs. The chain's CDR3 is CASSPLVGPDTQYF. The CDR3 DNA reads TGTGCCAGCAGTCCCTTAGTTGGGCCAGATACGCAGTATTTT.